This paragraph reports one T cell receptor (beta chain). Its antigen is not identified. These data belong to a study of regulatory and conventional T cells in RAG deficiency. General study findings and limits: Shorter CDR3s in all patient subsets; >75% Treg-Tconv overlap in Omenn. Shannon entropy fell and Simpson indices rose in RAG-deficient patients. Omenn syndrome and CID/AS patients had roughly 100-fold fewer unique Treg TCR beta sequences, versus around 9.8-fold elsewhere. These Omenn syndrome Treg sorts may hold peripherally activated cells instead.

The sorted regulatory T cells were CD4+, CD25-high and CD127-low, with genomic DNA sequenced. Measured with immunoSEQ multiplex PCR; TCRdb has only the in-frame clones, and not every one. The sample records about 7,700 clones, approximately 94% being singletons. The CDR3 loop spans 14 amino acids. V was cut by 4 bases and J by 3 bases, with 11 bases left in between. The germline V gene has CDR1 LNHNV and CDR2 YYDKDF (reference sequence). The same data also went into a second study, on regulatory T cells. That source reports: The PCR used 52 TRBV and 13 TRBJ primers.

This TCR was sampled from a human donor in good health. The sample taken for sequencing was CD127- CD25+ CD4+ Tregs sorted from blood. J is TRBJ2-3 and V is TRBV15; D gene unclear. The CDR3 spells CATSTYVVTDTQYF. The CDR3 DNA reads TGTGCCACCAGCACCTATGTGGTAACAGATACGCAGTATTTT.